Below are 17 T cell receptor beta chains sequenced from a single sample in a study of read filtering for tumor transcriptome and immune sequencing. The library was built from roughly 400 ng RNA with molecular barcoded adaptors for alpha/delta and beta/gamma chains. One entry per CDR3 protein, called by TCRdb with MiXCR from the reads. The data hold approximately 62,000 distinct CDR3 sequences, with about 19% observed a single time. Specimen: a population of CD138-negative cells sorted from bone marrow. These receptor sequences come from a donor aged 40 or older with multiple myeloma.

On this clonotype: The CDR3 carries no conserved terminal phenylalanine or tryptophan, so it likely arises from a read error. The chain is built from TRBV20-1 and TRBJ2-3; D is unclear. Germline V lookup: CDR1 DFQATT, CDR2 SNEGSKA (reference sequence). Trimming removed 0 bases at V and 1 base at J, with 17 bases between. This CDR3 contains 17 residues. In DNA form, the CDR3 reads TGCAGTGCTAGAGATAGTAGGTGGAAATGGGGCACAGATACGCAGTATTCT. It specifies CSARDSRWKWGTDTQYS.

This clonotype was counted many times. This sequence joins TRBV7-2 and TRBJ2-5, with 11 bases identical to TRBD2. Losses at the gene ends were 4 bases for V and 5 bases for J; bases not matched to a gene: 3. Germline V CDR1 and CDR2: SGHTA, FQGNSA. The CDR3 extends over 14 amino acids. The CDR3 sequence is CASSSRTSGETQYF. CDR3 DNA sequence: TGTGCCAGCAGCTCGAGGACTAGCGGGGAGACCCAGTACTTC.

This clonotype showed up many times. This sequence joins TRBV5-1 and TRBJ1-1; D is possibly TRBD1 (5 bases). The V and J ends lost 2 bases and 4 bases respectively, with 9 bases between them. CDR1 and CDR2 (germline): SGHRS, YFSETQ. There are 13 residues in the CDR3. The CDR3 loop is CASSLIGGTEAFF. In nucleotides, the CDR3 is TGCGCCAGCAGCTTAATTGGGGGCACTGAAGCTTTCTTT.

This clonotype has at least ten counts. The chain recombines TRBV6-1 with TRBJ2-3; perhaps TRBD2 as D (6 bases). Looked up from germline, CDR1 is MNHNS and CDR2 is SASEGT. Trimming pared 6 bases from V and 14 bases from J, leaving 27 bases between. This CDR3 has 15 residues. Here the CDR3 DNA reads TGTGCCAGCAGGGTATCTTCCGGGACTTTTCACTTGGGGTATTTT. This translates into CASRVSSGTFHLGYF.

This clonotype has a handful of counts. The chain employs TRBV6-2 or TRBV6-3 and TRBJ1-1; TRBD1 agrees at 8 bases. J gave up 3 bases and V 6 bases, and 9 bases lay outside the gene matches. This CDR3 is built from 15 residues. The germline V gene encodes CDR1 MNHEY and CDR2 SVGEGT. The CDR3: CASRQGGRTDTEAFF. CDR3 DNA sequence: TGTGCCAGCAGACAGGGGGGACGGACGGACACTGAAGCTTTCTTT.

This clonotype was observed at least ten times. This rearrangement joins TRBV18 to TRBJ2-3, with a weak D call TRBD2 (6 bases). From germline, CDR1 is KGHSH and CDR2 LQKENI. V dropped 2 bases and J dropped 5 bases, with 11 bases sitting between them. The CDR3 covers 14 residues. The CDR3 protein is CASSPRPSVDTQYF. DNA for the CDR3: TGTGCCAGCTCACCAAGGCCTAGCGTAGATACGCAGTATTTT.

In this sample, this clonotype turned up many times. CDR3 bases: TGTGCCAGCAGTCCTGCGGGACAGCTCTACGAGCAGTACTTC. Protein: CASSPAGQLYEQYF. The chain is built from TRBV28 and TRBJ2-7; weak D call: TRBD1 (7 bases). Trimming stripped 5 bases from V and 3 bases from J, with 14 bases between. CDR1 is MDHEN and CDR2 is SYDVKM in the germline V gene. CDR3 size: 14 residues.

This clonotype showed up many times. The V and J genes are TRBV6-5 and TRBJ2-1; D is possibly TRBD2 (5 bases). The ends were cut back, 0 bases at V and 0 bases at J, with 6 bases in the middle. The length of the CDR3 is 15 residues. CDR1 and CDR2 from the germline V gene are MNHEY and SVGAGI. The CDR3: CASSYSDSSYNEQFF. The CDR3 coding sequence is TGTGCCAGCAGTTACTCGGACTCCTCCTACAATGAGCAGTTCTTC.

This clonotype occurred many times. This sequence joins TRBV7-8 and TRBJ1-5; D perhaps matches TRBD1 (6 bases). The CDR3 has 14 amino acids. Germline V CDR1 and CDR2: SGHVS, FQNEAQ. Trimming stripped 1 base from V and 4 bases from J, with 8 bases between. DNA for the CDR3: TGTGCCAGCAGCTTAGGGACAGCAAATCAGCCCCAGCATTTT. It yields the protein CASSLGTANQPQHF.

By frequency in the sample, this clonotype is medium-sized. V gene TRBV6-6 combines with J gene TRBJ2-1; the D gene could be TRBD1 or TRBD2 (6 bases each). V was pared by 2 bases and J by 10 bases, with 15 bases between. CDR1 MNHNY and CDR2 SVGAGI come from the germline V gene (reference sequence). The CDR3 has 14 amino acids. The CDR3 protein is CASSYGGPAREQFF. The CDR3 DNA reads as TGTGCCAGCAGTTACGGGGGGCCGGCAAGAGAGCAGTTCTTC.

The sample holds one count of this clonotype. This chain uses TRBV20-1 with TRBJ2-7, with unresolved D. CDR3 size: 15 residues. Germline V gene lookup returns CDR1 DFQATT and CDR2 SNEGSKA (reference sequence). Trimming removed 0 bases from V and 0 bases from J, with 12 bases in between. CDR3: CSAREDTSSSYEQYF. The CDR3 bases are TGCAGTGCTAGAGAAGATACGTCTAGCTCCTACGAGCAGTACTTC.

With respect to this clonotype: A much larger clone differs from this one at a single base, so this may be a read error. This rearrangement joins TRBV7-2 to TRBJ2-1; 9 bases are a match to TRBD2. The CDR3 covers 18 residues. Germline lookup yields CDR1 SGHTA and CDR2 FQGNSA. CDR3 sequence (DNA): TGTGACAGCAGCTTATGGTTTAGCGGGGGACAATCCTACAATGAGCAGTTCTTC. Its translation is CDSSLWFSGGQSYNEQFF. Together with reference TRBV7-2 and TRBJ2-1, the CDR3 gives the full variable domain: GAGVSQSPSNKVTEKGKDVELRCDPISGHTALYWYRQSLGQGLEFLIYFQGNSAPDKSGLPSDRFSAERTGGSVSTLTIQRTQQEDSAVYLCDSSLWFSGGQSYNEQFFGPGTRLTVL.

This clonotype was recorded at least ten times. The chain has TRBV28 and TRBJ2-7; D may be TRBD2 (5 bases). Germline loops: CDR1 MDHEN, CDR2 SYDVKM. Trimming removed 6 bases from V and 2 bases from J, with 17 bases in between. The CDR3 is made up of 15 amino acids. CDR3: CASSHRLPGAYEQYF. The CDR3 nucleotides are TGTGCCAGCAGCCACCGACTACCCGGGGCCTACGAGCAGTACTTC. Full variable domain (remainder filled in from reference TRBV28 and TRBJ2-7): DVKVTQSSRYLVKRTGEKVFLECVQDMDHENMFWYRQDPGLGLRLIYFSYDVKMKEKGDIPEGYSVSREKKERFSLILESASTNQTSMYLCASSHRLPGAYEQYFGPGTRLTVT.

Worth noting for this clonotype: A much larger clone lies one base from this, so it may be a read error. The chain combines TRBV7-9 with TRBJ2-3, with D unresolved. The germline V gene encodes CDR1 SEHNR and CDR2 FQNEAQ (reference sequence). The CDR3 has 14 amino acids. Trimming cost V 3 bases and J 2 bases, with 9 bases left between them. The CDR3 DNA reads as TGTGCCAGCAGCTTGGAGCAACTCACAGATACGCAGTATTTT. As protein: CASSLEQLTDTQYF.

This clonotype was detected many times. The V call is TRBV28, the J call TRBJ1-1; D is unresolved. This CDR3 contains 14 residues. The V gene lost 4 bases and the J gene lost 1 base, with 10 bases spanning the gap. Per germline, CDR1 MDHEN and CDR2 SYDVKM. CDR3 sequence reads: CASSWPPENTEAFF. Here the CDR3 DNA reads TGTGCCAGCAGTTGGCCCCCGGAGAACACTGAAGCTTTCTTT.

The sample holds many counts of this clonotype. The chain uses TRBV7-6 and TRBJ1-1; no clear D. The CDR3 has 13 residues. The V end was cut by 0 bases, the J end by 6 bases, with 8 bases between. Germline CDR1 SGHVS, CDR2 FNYEAQ. Here the CDR3 DNA reads TGTGCCAGCAGCTTAGCTTTGGCCGCTGAAGCTTTCTTT. This sequence encodes CASSLALAAEAFF.

This clonotype has a count of ten or more. The chain combines TRBV7-2 with TRBJ2-2; tentative D call: TRBD1 (5 bases). This CDR3 is built from 18 residues. V lost 5 bases and J 3 bases, leaving 22 bases between the germline ends. CDR1 is SGHTA, CDR2 FQGNSA, per germline. The CDR3 reads CASSPGIIRRRDTGELFF. The CDR3 DNA follows: TGTGCCAGCAGCCCAGGGATCATCAGGCGGCGCGACACCGGGGAGCTGTTTTTT. The whole variable domain, filled in from reference TRBV7-2 and TRBJ2-2, reads GAGVSQSPSNKVTEKGKDVELRCDPISGHTALYWYRQSLGQGLEFLIYFQGNSAPDKSGLPSDRFSAERTGGSVSTLTIQRTQQEDSAVYLCASSPGIIRRRDTGELFFGEGSRLTVL.